This T cell receptor (beta chain) came from a study of blood T cell repertoires in COVID-19. Study in general: Samples representing acute and convalescent COVID-19 were sourced from the United States, Italy and Spain. The analysed material was cDNA or gDNA that came from T cells, B-cell-depleted T cells, or PBMCs.

The CDR3 is 15 residues long. Trimming left V 4 bases short and J 2 bases short, with 13 bases between. Per germline, CDR1 SEHNR and CDR2 FQNEAQ (reference sequence). Per the authors' pipeline: Estimates of nucleated cell counts were drawn from the amplification of reference gene primers. Generated by immunoSEQ multiplex PCR, the TCRdb table keeps only in-frame clones and is missing some. That table is the source of V, J and clone size, and D and trimming were worked out from the DNA. Among 130,000 to 150,000 clones, more than 80% were seen once, and the ten largest hold 4.8%. The receptor comes from a human donor in a cohort sampled during active COVID-19. V usage is TRBV7-9 and J usage is TRBJ2-3; D perhaps matches TRBD1 (6 bases). The specimen was peripheral blood. CDR3 sequence reads: CASSSPRDNTDTQYF. For the CDR3, the DNA is TGTGCCAGCAGCTCACCAAGGGACAACACAGATACGCAGTATTTT.